The text below deals with one TCR beta chain. Its antigen remains unidentified. The CDR3 is 14 amino acids. V lost 6 bases to trimming and J lost 4 bases; unmatched junction nucleotides: 9. The data are from a study of response to subunit inactivated influenza vaccine. Findings of the study overall: Each seasonal influenza vaccination, the authors suggested, recruits few new T cells.

Via MiXCR, TCRdb re-called the RT-PCR reads, giving one row per CDR3 protein. The repertoire holds hundreds of thousands of distinct CDR3 sequences, with more than 15% as singletons. The receptor was derived from a man aged 45-65 years who received an inactivated influenza vaccine. The chain employs TRBV12-3 or TRBV12-4 and TRBJ2-7; the match to TRBD1 covers 7 bases. Material: PBMCs from blood, obtained roughly 12 days after vaccination. The CDR3 DNA follows: TGTGCCAGCAGCAACAGGGGTGGGTCTTACGAGCAGTACTTC. It specifies CASSNRGGSYEQYF.